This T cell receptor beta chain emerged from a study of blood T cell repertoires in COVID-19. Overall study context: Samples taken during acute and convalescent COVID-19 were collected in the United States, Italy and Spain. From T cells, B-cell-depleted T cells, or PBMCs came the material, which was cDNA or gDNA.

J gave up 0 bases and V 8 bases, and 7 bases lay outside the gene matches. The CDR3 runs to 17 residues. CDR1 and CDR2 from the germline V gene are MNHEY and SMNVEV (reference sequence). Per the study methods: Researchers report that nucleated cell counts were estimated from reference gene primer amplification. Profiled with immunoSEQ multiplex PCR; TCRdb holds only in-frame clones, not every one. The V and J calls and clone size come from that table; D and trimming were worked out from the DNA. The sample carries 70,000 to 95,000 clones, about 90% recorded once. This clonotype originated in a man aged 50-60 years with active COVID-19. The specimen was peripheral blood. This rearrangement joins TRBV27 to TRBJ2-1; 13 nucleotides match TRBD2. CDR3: CASGRLAGGSSYNEQFF. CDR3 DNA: TGTGCCAGCGGGCGACTAGCGGGGGGCAGCTCCTACAATGAGCAGTTCTTC.